This TCR beta chain was sequenced in a study of early T cells in non-severe SARS-CoV-2 infection. The CDR3 totals 16 residues. V lost 0 bases and J 0 bases, leaving 13 bases between the germline ends. Germline V gene lookup returns CDR1 DFQATT and CDR2 SNEGSKA (reference sequence). Many counts were recorded for this clonotype. Attachment of unique molecular identifiers was made to individual cDNA molecules. Each CDR3 protein is one row after TCRdb ran MiXCR on the 5' RACE reads. The repertoire consists of 40,000 to 55,000 distinct CDR3 sequences, with around 3.6% occurring once and the leading ten covering 3% to 3.5%.

This TCR derives from an adult who was a healthcare worker with PCR-confirmed SARS-CoV-2 infection or an uninfected control (not recorded which). The chain couples TRBV20-1 to TRBJ2-3; D gene ambiguous. The sequencing sample was made of whole blood. The CDR3 spells CSARDPGSSSTDTQYF. DNA for the CDR3: TGCAGTGCTAGAGATCCCGGCAGCTCTAGCACAGATACGCAGTATTTT.